This TCR beta chain was retrieved from a study of brain T cells in children with intractable seizures. Findings and caveats of the study: Clones missing pre-surgery may reflect undersampling of that blood sample. Only CDR3 sequence similarity suggested viral specificity, without known HCMV serostatus.

Method: immunoSEQ multiplex PCR; TCRdb's copy keeps in-frame clones and lacks some. The sample shows fewer than 150,000 clones, roughly 94% of them seen only once. About this clone itself: Its antigen is unidentified.

The sequenced cases were selected for having the highest brain T cell transcript signatures. Pre-surgery treatment included at least one anti-epileptic drug. The V end was cut by 4 bases, the J end by 3 bases, with 8 bases between. Germline CDR1 is LGHNT and CDR2 is FRNRAP. The CDR3 runs 13 residues. The TCR sequence derives from a boy less than two years old with hemimegalencephaly and intractable seizures. The sample here was peripheral blood, taken at surgery. The V and J genes are TRBV12-5 and TRBJ2-3, with D tentatively TRBD1 (6 bases). The CDR3: CASGSTGTDTQYF. The CDR3 bases are TGTGCTAGTGGTTCTACAGGGACAGATACGCAGTATTTT.